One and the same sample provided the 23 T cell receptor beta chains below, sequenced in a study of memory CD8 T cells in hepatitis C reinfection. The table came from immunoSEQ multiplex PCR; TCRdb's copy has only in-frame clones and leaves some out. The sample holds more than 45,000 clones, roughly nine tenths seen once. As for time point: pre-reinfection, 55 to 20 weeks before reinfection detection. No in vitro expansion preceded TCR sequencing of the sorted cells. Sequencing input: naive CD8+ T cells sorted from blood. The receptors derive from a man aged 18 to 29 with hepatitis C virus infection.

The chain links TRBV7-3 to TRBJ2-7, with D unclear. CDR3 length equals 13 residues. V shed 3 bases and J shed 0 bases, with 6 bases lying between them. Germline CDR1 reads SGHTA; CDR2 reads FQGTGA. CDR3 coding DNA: TGTGCCAGCAGCTTCTCTAGCTCCTACGAGCAGTACTTC. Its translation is CASSFSSSYEQYF.

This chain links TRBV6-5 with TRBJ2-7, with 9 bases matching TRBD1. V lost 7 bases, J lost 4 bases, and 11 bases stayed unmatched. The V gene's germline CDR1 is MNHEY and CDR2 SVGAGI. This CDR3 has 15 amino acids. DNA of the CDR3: TGTGCCAGCAAGCCGCGGACAGGGGATCAGTACGAGCAGTACGTC. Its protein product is CASKPRTGDQYEQYV.

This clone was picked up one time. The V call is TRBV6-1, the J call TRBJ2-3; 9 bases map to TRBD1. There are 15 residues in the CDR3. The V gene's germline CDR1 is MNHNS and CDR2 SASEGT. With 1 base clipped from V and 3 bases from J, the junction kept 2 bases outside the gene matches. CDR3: CASSEVTGGTDTQYF. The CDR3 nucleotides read TGTGCCAGCAGTGAAGTGACAGGGGGAACAGATACGCAGTATTTT.

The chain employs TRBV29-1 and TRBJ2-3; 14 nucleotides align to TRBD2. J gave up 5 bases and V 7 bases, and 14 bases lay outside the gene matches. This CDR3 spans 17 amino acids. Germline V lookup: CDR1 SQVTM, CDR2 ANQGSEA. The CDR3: CSAAGLAGGYRGDTQYF. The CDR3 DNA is TGCAGCGCCGCAGGACTAGCGGGGGGATATAGAGGAGATACGCAGTATTTT.

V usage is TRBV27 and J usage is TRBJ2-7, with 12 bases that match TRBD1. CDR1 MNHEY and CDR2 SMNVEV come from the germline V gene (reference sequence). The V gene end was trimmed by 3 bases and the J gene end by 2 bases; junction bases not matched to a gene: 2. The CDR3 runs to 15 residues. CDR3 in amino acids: CASSFGTGGPYEQYF. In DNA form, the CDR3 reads TGTGCCAGCAGTTTCGGGACAGGGGGCCCCTACGAGCAGTACTTC.

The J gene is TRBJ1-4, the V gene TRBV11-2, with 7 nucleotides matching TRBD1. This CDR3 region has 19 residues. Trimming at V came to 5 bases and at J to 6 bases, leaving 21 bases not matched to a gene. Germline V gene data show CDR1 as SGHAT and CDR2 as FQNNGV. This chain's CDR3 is CASSPAHGTAQPVHEKLFF. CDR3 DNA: TGTGCCAGCAGCCCGGCCCATGGGACAGCCCAGCCCGTCCATGAAAAACTGTTTTTT.

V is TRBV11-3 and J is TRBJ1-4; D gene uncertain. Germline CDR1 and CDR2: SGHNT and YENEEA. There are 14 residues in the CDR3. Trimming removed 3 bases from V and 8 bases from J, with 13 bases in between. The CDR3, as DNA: TGTGCCAGCAGCTTCCACGGGTTCGAGGAAAAACTGTTTTTT. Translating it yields CASSFHGFEEKLFF.

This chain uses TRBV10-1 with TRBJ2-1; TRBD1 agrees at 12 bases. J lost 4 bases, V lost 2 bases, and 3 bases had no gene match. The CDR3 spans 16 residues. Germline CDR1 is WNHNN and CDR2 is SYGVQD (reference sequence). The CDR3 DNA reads TGCGCCAGCAGTGAGATGGGACAGGGGGCATACAATGAGCAGTTCTTC. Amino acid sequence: CASSEMGQGAYNEQFF.

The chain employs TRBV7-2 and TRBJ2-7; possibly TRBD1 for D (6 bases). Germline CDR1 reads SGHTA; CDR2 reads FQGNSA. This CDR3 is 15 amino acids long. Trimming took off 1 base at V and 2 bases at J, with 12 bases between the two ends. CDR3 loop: CASSLDGTPPYEQYF. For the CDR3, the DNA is TGTGCCAGCAGCTTAGATGGGACACCACCCTACGAGCAGTACTTC.

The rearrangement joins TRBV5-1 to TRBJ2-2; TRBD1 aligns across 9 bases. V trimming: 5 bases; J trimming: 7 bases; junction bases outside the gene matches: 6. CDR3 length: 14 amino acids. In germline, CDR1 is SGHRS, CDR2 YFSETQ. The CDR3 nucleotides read TGCGCCAGCAGGGGACAGGGTTTCGGCGGGGAGCTGTTTTTT. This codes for CASRGQGFGGELFF. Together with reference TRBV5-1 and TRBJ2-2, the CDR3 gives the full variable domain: KAGVTQTPRYLIKTRGQQVTLSCSPISGHRSVSWYQQTPGQGLQFLFEYFSETQRNKGNFPGRFSGRQFSNSRSEMNVSTLELGDSALYLCASRGQGFGGELFFGEGSRLTVL.

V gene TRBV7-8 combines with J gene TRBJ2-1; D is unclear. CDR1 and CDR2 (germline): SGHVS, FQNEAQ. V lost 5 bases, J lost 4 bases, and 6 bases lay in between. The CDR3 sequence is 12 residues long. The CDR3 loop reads CASSPGYNEQFF. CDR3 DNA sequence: TGTGCCAGCAGCCCCGGTTACAATGAGCAGTTCTTC.

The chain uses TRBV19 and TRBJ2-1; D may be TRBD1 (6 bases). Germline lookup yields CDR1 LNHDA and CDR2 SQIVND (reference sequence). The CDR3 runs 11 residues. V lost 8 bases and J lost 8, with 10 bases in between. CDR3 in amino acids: CASQQGDEQFF. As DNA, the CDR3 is TGTGCCAGTCAACAGGGTGATGAGCAGTTCTTC.

The CDR3 DNA reads as TGTGCCAGCAGCCCAGGACAGGAAAATCAGCCCCAGCATTTT. Translated, it gives CASSPGQENQPQHF. The chain couples TRBV7-2 to TRBJ1-5; TRBD1 agrees at 7 bases. CDR1 SGHTA and CDR2 FQGNSA come from the germline V gene. J lost 4 bases, V lost 5 bases, and 5 bases had no gene match. The CDR3 covers 14 residues.

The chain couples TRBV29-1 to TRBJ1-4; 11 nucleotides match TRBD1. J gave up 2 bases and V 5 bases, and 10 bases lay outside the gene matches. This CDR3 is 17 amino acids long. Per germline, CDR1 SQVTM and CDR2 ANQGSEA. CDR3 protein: CSVSGWGTGGTNEKLFF. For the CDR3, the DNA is TGCAGCGTTTCCGGATGGGGGACAGGGGGTACTAATGAAAAACTGTTTTTT.

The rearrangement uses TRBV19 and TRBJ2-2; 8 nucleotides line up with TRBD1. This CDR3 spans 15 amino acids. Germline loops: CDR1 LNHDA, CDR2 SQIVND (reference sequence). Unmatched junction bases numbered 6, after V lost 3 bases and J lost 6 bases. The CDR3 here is CASSIWQGAAGELFF. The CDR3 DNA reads TGTGCCAGTAGTATCTGGCAGGGGGCAGCCGGGGAGCTGTTTTTT.

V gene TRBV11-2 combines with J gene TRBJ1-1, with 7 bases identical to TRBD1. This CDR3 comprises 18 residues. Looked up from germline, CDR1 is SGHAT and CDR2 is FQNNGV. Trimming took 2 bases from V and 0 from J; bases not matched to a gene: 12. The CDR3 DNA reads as TGTGCCAGCAGCTTATTTCCCCGGGACAGCAACATGAACACTGAAGCTTTCTTT. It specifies CASSLFPRDSNMNTEAFF.

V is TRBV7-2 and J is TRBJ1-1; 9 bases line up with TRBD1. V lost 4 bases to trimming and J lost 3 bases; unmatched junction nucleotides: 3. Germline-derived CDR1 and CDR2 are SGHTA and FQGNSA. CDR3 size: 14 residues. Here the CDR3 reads CASSWTGEDTEAFF. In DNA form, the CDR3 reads TGTGCCAGCAGCTGGACAGGGGAGGACACTGAAGCTTTCTTT.

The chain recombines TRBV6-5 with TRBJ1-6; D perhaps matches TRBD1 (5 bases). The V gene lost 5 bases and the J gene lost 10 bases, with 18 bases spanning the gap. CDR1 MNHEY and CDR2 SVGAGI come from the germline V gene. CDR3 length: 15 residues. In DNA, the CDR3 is TGTGCCAGCAGTCCGGGACTTCCGACCGGGTCACCCCTCCACTTT. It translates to CASSPGLPTGSPLHF.

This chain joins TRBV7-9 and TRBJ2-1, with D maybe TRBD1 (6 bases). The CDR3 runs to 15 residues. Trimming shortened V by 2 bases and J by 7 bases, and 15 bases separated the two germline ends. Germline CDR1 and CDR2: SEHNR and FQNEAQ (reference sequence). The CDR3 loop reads CASSLLGARGNEQFF. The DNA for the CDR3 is TGTGCCAGCAGCTTATTGGGGGCACGAGGGAATGAGCAGTTCTTC.

Written as DNA, the CDR3 is TGTGCCAGTTCTACAGGGAACACTGAAGCTTTCTTT. Its translation is CASSTGNTEAFF. The rearrangement links TRBV19 to TRBJ1-1, with D possibly being TRBD1 (5 bases). CDR1 is LNHDA and CDR2 is SQIVND in the germline V gene (reference sequence). With 8 bases removed from V and 1 base from J, the gap between germline ends came to 8 bases. CDR3 size: 12 residues.

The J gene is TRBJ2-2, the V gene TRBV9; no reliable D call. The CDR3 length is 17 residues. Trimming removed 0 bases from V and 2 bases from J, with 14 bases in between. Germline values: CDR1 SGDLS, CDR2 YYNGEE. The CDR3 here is CASSVGPGGPNTGELFF. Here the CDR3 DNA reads TGTGCCAGCAGCGTAGGGCCTGGTGGTCCTAACACCGGGGAGCTGTTTTTT.

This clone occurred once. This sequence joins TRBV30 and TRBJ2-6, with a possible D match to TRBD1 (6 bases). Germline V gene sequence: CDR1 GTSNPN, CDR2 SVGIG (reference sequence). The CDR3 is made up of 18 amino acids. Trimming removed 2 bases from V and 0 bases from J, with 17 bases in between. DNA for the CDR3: TGTGCCTGGAGTCCGATGACAGGTCGGTTCTCTGGGGCCAACGTCCTGACTTTC. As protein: CAWSPMTGRFSGANVLTF.

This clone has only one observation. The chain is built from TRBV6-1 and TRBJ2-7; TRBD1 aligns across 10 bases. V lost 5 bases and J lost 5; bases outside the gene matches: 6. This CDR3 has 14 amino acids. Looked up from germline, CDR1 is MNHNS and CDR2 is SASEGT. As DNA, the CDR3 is TGTGCCAGCAGTCCCCGGGACAGGGGCCACGAGCAGTACTTC. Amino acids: CASSPRDRGHEQYF.